The 20 T cell receptor beta chains below come from one sample, sequenced in a study of blood T cell repertoires in COVID-19. Only in-frame clones appear in the TCRdb table, and some are missing; sequencing was by immunoSEQ multiplex PCR. The table lists some 370,000 clones, about 87% of them singletons, with more than 9% in the top ten. The source material was peripheral blood. The source is a woman aged 25-40 years with COVID-19, enrolled during active disease.

This chain connects TRBV27 to TRBJ1-2, with 7 bases lining up with TRBD1. In germline, CDR1 is MNHEY, CDR2 SMNVEV (reference sequence). This CDR3 comprises 14 residues. V was pared by 2 bases and J by 4 bases, with 4 bases of the junction left unmatched. In nucleotides, the CDR3 is TGTGCCAGCAGTTTAGGGGACAGTAGCTATGGCTACACCTTC. Amino acid sequence: CASSLGDSSYGYTF.

The CDR3 coding sequence is TGTGCCAGCCTAGGGACAGGGGGCGAGAATTCACCCCTCCACTTT. Protein: CASLGTGGENSPLHF. This sequence joins TRBV6-6 and TRBJ1-6, with 12 bases matching TRBD1. Germline assignment: CDR1 MNHNY and CDR2 SVGAGI (reference sequence). The CDR3 sequence is 15 residues long. V was pared by 8 bases and J by 7 bases, with 6 bases of the junction left unmatched.

The gene calls are TRBV19 and TRBJ2-2, with a weak D call TRBD1 (6 bases). Per germline, CDR1 LNHDA and CDR2 SQIVND (reference sequence). The CDR3 extends over 16 amino acids. Trimming pared 8 bases from V and 0 bases from J, leaving 16 bases between. The CDR3 protein is CASLRPGASNTGELFF. The CDR3 nucleotides are TGTGCCAGTCTCCGCCCAGGGGCGTCGAACACCGGGGAGCTGTTTTTT.

CDR3 coding DNA: TGTGCCAGCAGTCTCTTGGGGGGTAGCAATCAGCCCCAGCATTTT. Translating it yields CASSLLGGSNQPQHF. The rearrangement links TRBV6-5 to TRBJ1-5; maybe TRBD1 (5 bases). CDR1 is MNHEY and CDR2 is SVGAGI in the germline V gene. V lost 5 bases and J 0 bases, leaving 11 bases between the germline ends. The CDR3 sequence is 15 residues long.

The chain joins TRBV28 to TRBJ2-7; the match to TRBD2 covers 7 bases. The junction had 7 bases not matched to a gene; V was cut back by 6 bases and J by 2 bases. The CDR3 is 14 amino acids. Germline V gives CDR1 MDHEN, CDR2 SYDVKM. Written as DNA, the CDR3 is TGTGCCAGCAGCCCCCTTCTAGCGGCCTACGAGCAGTACTTC. Translating it yields CASSPLLAAYEQYF.

The V and J genes are TRBV7-3 and TRBJ2-5, with TRBD2 as a possible D gene (6 bases). Trimming took 4 bases from V and 1 from J, leaving 13 bases between them. The CDR3 length is 15 residues. Germline values: CDR1 SGHTA, CDR2 FQGTGA. The CDR3 DNA is TGTGCCAGCAGCTCTAGTGGGGGGTCCCAAGAGACCCAGTACTTC. It encodes CASSSSGGSQETQYF.

This chain connects TRBV27 to TRBJ2-5; 13 bases map to TRBD2. CDR1 and CDR2 (germline): MNHEY, SMNVEV (reference sequence). V was clipped by 6 bases and J by 4 bases; unmatched bases: 8. This CDR3 has 16 residues. CDR3 loop: CASSPRTSGSLETQYF. The CDR3 DNA sequence: TGTGCCAGCAGCCCCCGGACTAGCGGGAGTCTAGAGACCCAGTACTTC.

This chain links TRBV4-2 with TRBJ2-1; weak D call: TRBD1 (6 bases). CDR3 size: 12 residues. Germline values: CDR1 LGHNA, CDR2 YNFKEQ. Trimming took 4 bases from V and 8 from J, leaving 9 bases between them. CDR3 in amino acids: CASSPSGDEQFF. The CDR3 DNA follows: TGTGCCAGCAGCCCCTCAGGGGATGAGCAGTTCTTC.

J is TRBJ2-5 and V is TRBV5-1; TRBD2 is a possible D gene (5 bases). V lost 0 bases to trimming and J lost 6 bases, with 21 bases between them. CDR3 length equals 17 residues. Germline CDR1 is SGHRS and CDR2 is YFSETQ. The CDR3 protein is CASSLVLSRDKSKTQYF. DNA for the CDR3: TGCGCCAGCAGCTTGGTATTATCTCGGGATAAATCAAAGACCCAGTACTTC.

This chain uses TRBV9 with TRBJ2-5, with 7 bases fitting TRBD2. V dropped 1 base and J dropped 5; count of bases not matched to a gene: 8. CDR3 length: 15 amino acids. CDR1 and CDR2 from the germline V gene are SGDLS and YYNGEE. As DNA, the CDR3 is TGTGCCAGCAGCGTACCGAGCGGGAAGGTGGAGACCCAGTACTTC. Protein: CASSVPSGKVETQYF.

This chain connects TRBV7-9 to TRBJ1-2; the match to TRBD1 covers 8 bases. The germline V gene has CDR1 SEHNR and CDR2 FQNEAQ (reference sequence). The CDR3 covers 14 residues. Trimming took 3 bases from V and 4 from J; bases not matched to a gene: 4. The CDR3 nucleotides read TGTGCCAGCAGCTTGACAGGGGCCAGCTATGGCTACACCTTC. Protein sequence: CASSLTGASYGYTF.

This chain uses TRBV3-1 (or the pseudogene TRBV3-2) with TRBJ2-1; possibly TRBD2 for D (5 bases). The CDR3 is 15 residues long. Trimming pared 3 bases from V and 9 bases from J, leaving 18 bases between. Germline V gene lookup returns CDR1 LGHDT and CDR2 YNNKEL (reference sequence). The CDR3 loop is CASSHPKAGSGEQFF. CDR3 in DNA: TGTGCCAGCAGCCACCCGAAGGCGGGCTCTGGTGAGCAGTTCTTC.

The CDR3 nucleotides are TGTGCCACCAGTGATTACGAGTTTCCCTACGAGCAGTACTTC. Its protein product is CATSDYEFPYEQYF. V gene TRBV24-1 combines with J gene TRBJ2-7, with unresolved D. The CDR3 is 14 amino acids. V dropped 2 bases and J dropped 2 bases, with 9 bases sitting between them. The V gene's germline CDR1 is KGHDR and CDR2 SFDVKD.

V usage is TRBV3-1 (or the pseudogene TRBV3-2) and J usage is TRBJ1-1; D perhaps matches TRBD1 (6 bases). Germline V gene sequence: CDR1 LGHDT, CDR2 YNNKEL (reference sequence). This CDR3 comprises 16 residues. The V gene lost 6 bases and the J gene lost 3 bases, with 20 bases spanning the gap. CDR3 in DNA: TGTGCCAGCAGTAGACAAGGGGGACCGATATACACTGAAGCTTTCTTT. Protein sequence: CASSRQGGPIYTEAFF.

V and J are TRBV28 and TRBJ2-7, with D possibly TRBD2 on 7 matching bases. This CDR3 has 14 amino acids. The V and J ends lost 6 bases and 0 bases respectively, with 12 bases between them. Germline lookup yields CDR1 MDHEN and CDR2 SYDVKM. The CDR3 DNA reads TGTGCCAGCAGGAGTGGGGGGGCCTCCTACGAGCAGTACTTC. Protein sequence: CASRSGGASYEQYF.

This clone was recorded only once. The chain combines TRBV9 with TRBJ2-5, with TRBD1 as a possible D gene (6 bases). Per germline, CDR1 SGDLS and CDR2 YYNGEE. CDR3 size: 17 residues. V shed 3 bases and J shed 2 bases, with 20 bases lying between them. CDR3 sequence (DNA): TGTGCCAGCAGCGCCCCCCTCGGACGGGACAAACAAGAGACCCAGTACTTC. This codes for CASSAPLGRDKQETQYF.

The rearrangement joins TRBV10-1 to TRBJ2-2; the match to TRBD2 covers 7 bases. Germline V gene sequence: CDR1 WNHNN, CDR2 SYGVQD (reference sequence). The CDR3 extends over 14 amino acids. V was clipped by 8 bases and J by 0 bases; unmatched bases: 3. The CDR3 bases are TGCGCCAGCCGGCGGGAGACGAACACCGGGGAGCTGTTTTTT. This sequence encodes CASRRETNTGELFF.

The chain is built from TRBV7-8 and TRBJ2-3; 8 bases map to TRBD1. V was clipped by 3 bases and J by 1 base; unmatched bases: 3. Germline V gives CDR1 SGHVS, CDR2 FQNEAQ. CDR3 size: 15 residues. The CDR3 sequence is CASSFGTGGTDTQYF. CDR3 in DNA: TGTGCCAGCAGCTTCGGGACAGGCGGCACAGATACGCAGTATTTT.

The rearrangement joins TRBV5-1 to TRBJ2-1; 12 positions match TRBD2. V lost 7 bases, J lost 4 bases, and 0 bases stayed unmatched. Germline loops: CDR1 SGHRS, CDR2 YFSETQ. The CDR3 consists of 13 residues. The CDR3 spells CASGLAGYNEQFF. CDR3 nucleotides: TGCGCCAGCGGACTAGCGGGATACAATGAGCAGTTCTTC.

V gene TRBV14 combines with J gene TRBJ2-1; TRBD2 matches at 7 bases. The CDR3 length is 15 residues. Germline CDR1 is SGHDN and CDR2 is FVKESK. V gave up 2 bases and J gave up 2 bases; unmatched junction bases: 3. The CDR3 nucleotides are TGTGCCAGCAGCCAACGGCGGGAGCCCTACAATGAGCAGTTCTTC. Encoded protein: CASSQRREPYNEQFF.